One and the same sample provided the 18 T cell receptor beta chains below, sequenced in a study of T-cell memory formation after mild COVID-19. TCRdb redid the calling of the 5' RACE reads with MiXCR, one entry per CDR3 protein. The table lists approximately 190,000 distinct CDR3 sequences, around 19% of them singletons. Specimen: PBMCs or a T cell subset sorted from them (not recorded which). Every receptor here comes from an adult woman who had mild COVID-19 (a few samples of this study predate the infection). Cell type and time point are not known.

This clonotype was counted only a few times. The chain uses TRBV7-3 and TRBJ1-5; 7 bases fit TRBD1. Germline CDR1 reads SGHTA; CDR2 reads FQGTGA. The CDR3 loop spans 14 amino acids. Trimming removed 5 bases from V and 6 bases from J; junction bases left unmatched: 7. CDR3 in amino acids: CASSNRGSGQPQHF. CDR3 nucleotide sequence: TGTGCCAGCAGCAACAGGGGATCGGGTCAGCCCCAGCATTTT.

The chain couples TRBV5-1 to TRBJ2-3; D is unclear. The CDR3 has 15 amino acids. CDR1 and CDR2 (germline): SGHRS, YFSETQ. The germline V and J ends were trimmed by 7 bases and 2 bases, with 17 bases remaining between them. CDR3 DNA sequence: TGCGCCAGCCGGATACGTTCGGACCTCACAGATACGCAGTATTTT. This codes for CASRIRSDLTDTQYF.

This clonotype has a handful of counts. The rearrangement joins TRBV20-1 to TRBJ2-3, with 9 positions matching TRBD2. The CDR3 extends over 18 amino acids. The germline gives CDR1 DFQATT, CDR2 SNEGSKA (reference sequence). The V and J ends lost 0 bases and 1 base, in that order; junction bases with no gene match: 11. CDR3 bases: TGCAGTGCTAGAGATACCCACAGGCGGGGGGGACGCACAGATACGCAGTATTTT. This codes for CSARDTHRRGGRTDTQYF.

V and J are TRBV18 and TRBJ2-1, with 12 bases fitting TRBD2. The V segment lost 1 base and the J segment 0 bases; nucleotides outside the gene matches: 1. The CDR3 spans 17 residues. Per germline, CDR1 KGHSH and CDR2 LQKENI. CDR3 nucleotide sequence: TGTGCCAGCTCACCACTGACTAGCGGGAGCTCCTACAATGAGCAGTTCTTC. Translating it yields CASSPLTSGSSYNEQFF.

This rearrangement joins TRBV15 to TRBJ1-5, with no clear D. Germline CDR1 reads LNHNV; CDR2 reads YYDKDF (reference sequence). The CDR3 consists of 15 residues. V shed 0 bases and J shed 5 bases, with 11 bases lying between them. The CDR3 spells CATSRDQMGDQPQHF. DNA of the CDR3: TGTGCCACCAGCAGAGATCAGATGGGCGATCAGCCCCAGCATTTT.

This sequence joins TRBV11-2 and TRBJ1-2; D is possibly TRBD1 (5 bases). V shed 1 base and J shed 3 bases, with 9 bases lying between them. Germline V gene data show CDR1 as SGHAT and CDR2 as FQNNGV. The CDR3 is 14 amino acids. Written as DNA, the CDR3 is TGTGCCAGCAGCTTAGCCGGGGGGGACTATGGCTACACCTTC. Protein: CASSLAGGDYGYTF.

This clonotype has a handful of counts. The V gene is TRBV5-1, the J gene TRBJ2-5; TRBD2 aligns across 7 bases. This CDR3 spans 15 amino acids. Germline CDR1 SGHRS, CDR2 YFSETQ. Trimming cost V 2 bases and J 5 bases; bases outside gene matches: 9. CDR3 nucleotides: TGCGCCAGCAGCTTCGGCGGGAGTGGAGGCGAGACCCAGTACTTC. Protein product: CASSFGGSGGETQYF. Full variable domain (outside the CDR3, taken from reference TRBV5-1 and TRBJ2-5): KAGVTQTPRYLIKTRGQQVTLSCSPISGHRSVSWYQQTPGQGLQFLFEYFSETQRNKGNFPGRFSGRQFSNSRSEMNVSTLELGDSALYLCASSFGGSGGETQYFGPGTRLLVL.

This clonotype was seen a few times. The chain employs TRBV6-1 and TRBJ2-1; possible D gene TRBD2, 5 bases. CDR1 MNHNS and CDR2 SASEGT come from the germline V gene. Trimming stripped 2 bases from V and 6 bases from J, with 8 bases between. There are 13 residues in the CDR3. The CDR3 DNA reads as TGTGCCAGCAGTGAATCCGGGGTCAATGAGCAGTTCTTC. It encodes CASSESGVNEQFF.

The chain carries TRBV6-2 or TRBV6-3 and TRBJ2-7; possible D gene TRBD2, 6 bases. Germline-derived CDR1 and CDR2 are MNHEY and SVGEGT. This CDR3 region has 15 residues. V was shortened by 2 bases and J by 3 bases, with 14 bases between the two germline ends. The DNA of the CDR3 is TGTGCCAGCAGTTACGTGCTAGCGTCTAACTACGAGCAGTACTTC. It codes for CASSYVLASNYEQYF.

This clonotype was seen a few times. This chain uses TRBV7-2 with TRBJ1-1, with D unclear. The germline V gene encodes CDR1 SGHTA and CDR2 FQGNSA. The CDR3 loop spans 13 amino acids. V was trimmed by 0 bases and J by 10 bases, leaving 12 bases between them. The CDR3 region is CASSLADAGSAFF. The CDR3 DNA is TGTGCCAGCAGCTTAGCGGACGCAGGTTCAGCTTTCTTT. The full variable domain, completed using reference TRBV7-2 and TRBJ1-1, is GAGVSQSPSNKVTEKGKDVELRCDPISGHTALYWYRQSLGQGLEFLIYFQGNSAPDKSGLPSDRFSAERTGGSVSTLTIQRTQQEDSAVYLCASSLADAGSAFFGQGTRLTVV.

This clonotype turned up a few times. The chain is built from TRBV12-3 or TRBV12-4 and TRBJ1-3; D uncertain. The V end was cut by 6 bases, the J end by 0 bases, with 6 bases between. The CDR3 has 13 amino acids. CDR3 nucleotide sequence: TGTGCCAGCAGACAGAGCTCTGGAAACACCATATATTTT. Amino acids: CASRQSSGNTIYF.

The gene calls are TRBV18 and TRBJ2-1; no definite D call. Trimming took off 0 bases at V and 13 bases at J, with 10 bases between the two ends. This CDR3 region has 12 residues. Looked up from germline, CDR1 is KGHSH and CDR2 is LQKENI. The CDR3 DNA sequence: TGTGCCAGCTCACCACCGACGGGCGCCCAGTTCTTC. Translated, it gives CASSPPTGAQFF.

This clonotype was counted ten times or more. This chain links TRBV5-1 with TRBJ2-3; a weak D match, TRBD2 (5 bases). Trimming removed 3 bases at V and 4 bases at J, with 12 bases between. This CDR3 has 14 amino acids. CDR1 is SGHRS and CDR2 is YFSETQ in the germline V gene. CDR3 DNA sequence: TGCGCCAGCAGCTCGGGGAAATCGGCAGATACGCAGTATTTT. This gives the protein CASSSGKSADTQYF.

A few counts support this clonotype. The chain joins TRBV6-2 or TRBV6-3 to TRBJ2-3; TRBD2 matches 8 bases. Trimming cost V 0 bases and J 3 bases; bases outside gene matches: 8. Germline CDR1 and CDR2: MNHEY and SVGEGT. CDR3 length equals 17 residues. The CDR3 DNA reads TGTGCCAGCAGTTACTCTGGCGGGAGGATAGCGACAGATACGCAGTATTTT. As protein: CASSYSGGRIATDTQYF.

The chain carries TRBV20-1 and TRBJ2-2; a weak D match, TRBD2 (5 bases). There are 17 residues in the CDR3. Germline V lookup: CDR1 DFQATT, CDR2 SNEGSKA (reference sequence). Trimming pared 6 bases from V and 0 bases from J, leaving 20 bases between. DNA for the CDR3: TGCAGTGCCAAAAATTTTGGGTCAGCGGCGAACACCGGGGAGCTGTTTTTT. Translating it yields CSAKNFGSAANTGELFF.

The chain is built from TRBV7-9 and TRBJ1-1, with D uncertain. V was clipped by 8 bases and J by 6 bases, with 19 bases between them. Germline CDR1 and CDR2: SEHNR and FQNEAQ (reference sequence). The CDR3 runs to 14 residues. The CDR3: CASRLLPAPPEAFF. CDR3 DNA: TGTGCCAGCCGGCTATTGCCAGCCCCGCCTGAAGCTTTCTTT.

CDR3 nucleotides: TGTGCCAGCAGTTTGGGGGGACAGGGCAGGGTGAACACTGAAGCTTTCTTT. It translates to CASSLGGQGRVNTEAFF. J is TRBJ1-1 and V is TRBV12-3 or TRBV12-4; 9 bases fit TRBD1. J lost 0 bases, V lost 3 bases, and 8 bases had no gene match. The CDR3 runs to 17 residues.

This clonotype was seen more than once but under ten times. The rearrangement uses TRBV6-6 and TRBJ2-1; no firm D call. The CDR3 consists of 12 residues. With 2 bases removed from V and 10 bases from J, the gap between germline ends came to 9 bases. Per the germline V gene, CDR1 is MNHNY and CDR2 is SVGAGI (reference sequence). CDR3 nucleotides: TGTGCCAGCAGTTACCCCCCGACAGAGCAGTTCTTC. Protein: CASSYPPTEQFF.